A single sample gave rise to the 23 T cell receptor beta chains below, sequenced in a study of T cells in Graves' hyperthyroidism and ophthalmopathy. What was amplified from RNA transcripts were TCR beta CDR3 regions. The HTBI primer set served for first-round RT-PCR of the TCR CDR3. TCRdb reprocessed the multiplex PCR reads with MiXCR, giving one entry per CDR3 protein. The data show 500,000 to 800,000 distinct CDR3 sequences, over 40% seen once. Sequencing used peripheral blood or thyroid tissue (not recorded which). All receptors come from an adult man with Graves' disease, either hyperthyroidism or ophthalmopathy (not recorded which).

This clonotype was found a few times. V usage is TRBV20-1 and J usage is TRBJ2-7; TRBD1 aligns across 9 bases. There are 14 residues in the CDR3. V was clipped by 3 bases and J by 7 bases; unmatched bases: 10. Germline V CDR1 and CDR2: DFQATT, SNEGSKA (reference sequence). CDR3 amino acids: CSARVTGGRWEQYF. Here the CDR3 DNA reads TGCAGTGCTAGGGTGACAGGGGGACGATGGGAGCAGTACTTC.

This clonotype appeared a few times. The gene calls are TRBV12-3 or TRBV12-4 and TRBJ1-2; D is ambiguous. The CDR3 length is 12 residues. Trimming removed 5 bases from V and 8 bases from J, with 12 bases in between. The DNA of the CDR3 is TGTGCCAGCAGTCCCGGAGTGGTGGGCTACACCTTC. Translating gives CASSPGVVGYTF.

The rearrangement joins TRBV5-1 to TRBJ1-2; 8 bases match TRBD1. CDR1 SGHRS and CDR2 YFSETQ come from the germline V gene. Trimming took 0 bases from V and 4 from J; bases not matched to a gene: 11. The length of the CDR3 is 17 residues. The CDR3 loop reads CASSLAIGQGGAYGYTF. The CDR3 DNA reads TGCGCCAGCAGCTTGGCGATCGGACAGGGAGGGGCCTATGGCTACACCTTC.

The chain uses TRBV29-1 and TRBJ1-1; 12 bases align to TRBD1. Germline-derived CDR1 and CDR2 are SQVTM and ANQGSEA. The CDR3 totals 16 residues. The J segment lost 3 bases and the V segment lost 3 bases, leaving 8 bases of the junction unmatched. CDR3 bases: TGCAGCGTTGACACAGGGACAGGGGGCTTGGACACTGAAGCTTTCTTT. It is translated as CSVDTGTGGLDTEAFF.

The chain is built from TRBV7-8 and TRBJ1-1; D is possibly TRBD1 (6 bases). The CDR3 sequence is 11 residues long. Germline loops: CDR1 SGHVS, CDR2 FQNEAQ. The CDR3 DNA follows: TGTGCAAGGGGACAGAACACTGAAGCTTTCTTT. This encodes CARGQNTEAFF.

V usage is TRBV6-5 and J usage is TRBJ1-5; 7 bases agree with TRBD1. Germline values: CDR1 MNHEY, CDR2 SVGAGI. The CDR3 has 14 residues. Trimming removed 0 bases from V and 6 bases from J; junction bases left unmatched: 2. The CDR3 is CASSYSGGSQPQHF. In nucleotides, the CDR3 is TGTGCCAGCAGTTACTCAGGGGGCAGTCAGCCCCAGCATTTT.

A word on this clonotype: Germline is not matched at one junction end, which may reflect a read error. This sequence joins TRBV7-8 and TRBJ1-5; D is possibly TRBD1 (5 bases). The CDR3 extends over 17 amino acids. Germline values: CDR1 SGHVS, CDR2 FQNEAQ. In DNA form, the CDR3 reads TGTACCAGCAGCTCTCCTCTTGGGGGAGATAGCAATCAGCCCCAGCATTTT. It codes for CTSSSPLGGDSNQPQHF.

This clonotype was seen only a few times. J is TRBJ1-1 and V is TRBV5-1; tentatively, D is TRBD1 (6 bases). The CDR3 sequence is 15 residues long. Germline V gene sequence: CDR1 SGHRS, CDR2 YFSETQ. V dropped 4 bases and J dropped 4 bases, with 17 bases sitting between them. The CDR3 spells CASSNAQGRATEAFF. DNA of the CDR3: TGCGCCAGCAGCAACGCACAGGGAAGGGCCACTGAAGCTTTCTTT.

As for this clonotype: A much more abundant neighbour one base away suggests this may be a read error. CDR3 bases: TGTGCCACCAGTGAGGAGGTTGAAGCTTTCTTT. Amino acids: CATSEEVEAFF. This rearrangement joins TRBV10-3 to TRBJ1-1, with no clear D. Germline V gene sequence: CDR1 ENHRY, CDR2 SYGVKD. This CDR3 is 11 amino acids long.

This clonotype appeared a few times. The CDR3 sequence is CASSVGTGANYGYTF. DNA for the CDR3: TGTGCCAGCAGCGTAGGGACAGGAGCTAACTATGGCTACACCTTC. The chain has TRBV9 and TRBJ1-2; the match to TRBD1 covers 7 bases. Looked up from germline, CDR1 is SGDLS and CDR2 is YYNGEE. The CDR3 runs 15 residues. Trimming at V came to 0 bases and at J to 0 bases, leaving 2 bases not matched to a gene.

A remark on this clonotype: At one of its ends the junction is not consistent with the germline gene, which may arise from a read error. This sequence joins TRBV10-3 and TRBJ1-1; D not certain. This CDR3 region has 13 residues. Germline-derived CDR1 and CDR2 are ENHRY and SYGVKD. This CDR3 is CASSYVGNTEAFF. In DNA form, the CDR3 reads TGTGCCAGCAGTTACGTGGGGAACACTGAAGCTTTCTTT.

As for this clonotype: A much larger clone sits a single nucleotide away, making a read error possible. This sequence joins TRBV20-1 and TRBJ2-5; possibly TRBD2 for D (5 bases). Trimming took 5 bases from V and 5 from J, leaving 6 bases between them. Germline-derived CDR1 and CDR2 are DFQATT and SNEGSKA (reference sequence). The CDR3 contains 10 residues. The CDR3 region is CSACGETQYF. DNA of the CDR3: TGCAGTGCTTGCGGGGAGACCCAGTACTTC.

This clonotype was seen a single time. A read error is possible here, since a much larger clone lies one base away. This chain uses TRBV29-1 with TRBJ1-2; possibly TRBD1 for D (6 bases). Trimming removed 0 bases at V and 6 bases at J, with 14 bases between. This CDR3 has 14 amino acids. CDR1 and CDR2 from the germline V gene are SQVTM and ANQGSEA. Here the CDR3 reads CSVEDQGTRDGYTF. The CDR3 DNA sequence: TGCAGCGTTGAAGATCAGGGGACTCGAGATGGCTACACCTTC.

This clonotype was found many times. The chain carries TRBV7-8 and TRBJ2-7, with 11 bases that match TRBD1. The V and J ends lost 5 bases and 4 bases, in that order; junction bases with no gene match: 10. The CDR3 sequence is 16 residues long. From germline, CDR1 is SGHVS and CDR2 FQNEAQ. This CDR3 reads CASSLPSGTGGYEQYF. The CDR3 DNA sequence: TGTGCCAGCAGCCTCCCGAGCGGGACAGGGGGTTACGAGCAGTACTTC.

This clonotype was counted a few times. The chain links TRBV19 to TRBJ1-6; D is unresolved. V lost 4 bases and J 0 bases, leaving 13 bases between the germline ends. The V gene's germline CDR1 is LNHDA and CDR2 SQIVND (reference sequence). This CDR3 is built from 17 residues. CDR3 nucleotides: TGTGCCAGTAGTAGTGAGGGCGGAAGCTCCTATAATTCACCCCTCCACTTT. This encodes CASSSEGGSSYNSPLHF.

The rearrangement links TRBV29-1 to TRBJ1-4; TRBD1 agrees at 9 bases. Germline V gene sequence: CDR1 SQVTM, CDR2 ANQGSEA. V dropped 6 bases and J dropped 8; count of bases not matched to a gene: 4. The CDR3 extends over 12 amino acids. CDR3 loop: CSVGTGIEKLFF. DNA for the CDR3: TGCAGCGTCGGGACAGGGATCGAAAAACTGTTTTTT.

V usage is TRBV10-2 and J usage is TRBJ2-1; D is perhaps TRBD2 (5 bases). Per the germline V gene, CDR1 is WSHSY and CDR2 is SAAADI. V lost 8 bases, J lost 7 bases, and 6 bases lay in between. The CDR3 sequence is 10 residues long. The CDR3 loop reads CASWENEQFF. The CDR3 DNA reads TGCGCCAGCTGGGAGAATGAGCAGTTCTTC.

In its sample, this clonotype was seen many times. The chain couples TRBV10-3 to TRBJ1-4; the match to TRBD1 covers 9 bases. V lost 7 bases and J lost 0; bases outside the gene matches: 3. CDR1 is ENHRY and CDR2 is SYGVKD in the germline V gene. The CDR3 extends over 15 amino acids. CDR3 bases: TGTGCCATCAAGGGACAGGGTACAACTAATGAAAAACTGTTTTTT. This encodes CAIKGQGTTNEKLFF.

The rearrangement uses TRBV10-3 and TRBJ1-1; unclear D gene. The CDR3 contains 13 residues. CDR1 is ENHRY, CDR2 SYGVKD, per germline. V shed 0 bases and J shed 8 bases, with 10 bases lying between them. The CDR3 nucleotides read TGTGCCATCAGTGAGTCAGGGCAATCAGAAGCTTTCTTT. It is translated as CAISESGQSEAFF.

This clonotype has ten or more counts. The rearrangement joins TRBV24-1 to TRBJ2-5; no clear D. V lost 0 bases to trimming and J lost 5 bases, with 6 bases between them. CDR3 size: 13 residues. CDR1 KGHDR and CDR2 SFDVKD come from the germline V gene. In DNA form, the CDR3 reads TGTGCCACCAGTGATTTGGGGCGGGAGACCCAGTACTTC. Encoded protein: CATSDLGRETQYF.

The chain combines TRBV7-8 with TRBJ1-6, with 8 bases aligning to TRBD1. Germline-derived CDR1 and CDR2 are SGHVS and FQNEAQ. V lost 6 bases and J lost 10; bases outside the gene matches: 11. The CDR3 consists of 15 residues. For the CDR3, the DNA is TGTGCCAGCAGTTCGACAGGGGTGGGGGGATCACCCCTCCACTTT. Translating it yields CASSSTGVGGSPLHF.

The rearrangement links TRBV29-1 to TRBJ2-7; D perhaps matches TRBD1 (6 bases). Between the trimmed V and J ends, which lost 7 bases and 6 bases, there was a span of 22 bases. The CDR3 totals 14 residues. Germline CDR1 is SQVTM and CDR2 is ANQGSEA. The CDR3 protein is CSGEQGWSFSEQYF. CDR3 nucleotides: TGCAGCGGGGAACAGGGCTGGAGTTTCTCCGAGCAGTACTTC.

About this clonotype itself: The junction and the germline gene differ at one end; a read error may be behind it. The rearrangement links TRBV20-1 to TRBJ2-7, with 8 bases that match TRBD2. Germline values: CDR1 DFQATT, CDR2 SNEGSKA (reference sequence). The CDR3 consists of 13 residues. In DNA form, the CDR3 reads TGCAGTGCTAGTCGGGGGGGGTCCTACGTGCAGTACTTC. Amino acid sequence: CSASRGGSYVQYF.